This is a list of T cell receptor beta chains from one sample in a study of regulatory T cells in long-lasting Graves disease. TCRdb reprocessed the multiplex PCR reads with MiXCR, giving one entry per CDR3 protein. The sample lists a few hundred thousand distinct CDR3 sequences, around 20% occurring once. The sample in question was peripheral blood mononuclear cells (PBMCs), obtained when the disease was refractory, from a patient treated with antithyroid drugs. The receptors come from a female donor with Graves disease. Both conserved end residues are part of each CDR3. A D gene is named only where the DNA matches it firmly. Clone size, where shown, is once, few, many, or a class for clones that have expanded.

CDR3 DNA: TGTGCCAGCAGACGCGGACAGGGTCGTAGGAATGAGCAGTTCTTC; CDR3 protein: CASRRGQGRRNEQFF; V gene: TRBV6-1; clone size: .; D gene: TRBD1; J gene: TRBJ2-1
CDR3 DNA: TGCAGTGCTAGACGCCGGGACAGTTCACCTTACCCTTATTTCTACGAGCAGTACTTC; CDR3 protein: CSARRRDSSPYPYFYEQYF; V gene: TRBV20-1; clone size: .; D gene: TRBD1; J gene: TRBJ2-7
CDR3 DNA: TGTGCCAGCAGTGAATCTCCCATAAACGTTCTAGCGGGGGCGGGTAATGAGCAGTTCTTC; CDR3 protein: CASSESPINVLAGAGNEQFF; V gene: TRBV2; clone size: few; D gene: TRBD2; J gene: TRBJ2-1
CDR3 DNA: TGCGCCAGCAGCCAAGATGTCAATGGCTACACCTTC; CDR3 protein: CASSQDVNGYTF; V gene: TRBV4-1; clone size: few; D gene: .; J gene: TRBJ1-2
CDR3 DNA: TGTGCCAGCAGCCAGGGGGTGACGCGGTTCTTC; CDR3 protein: CASSQGVTRFF; V gene: TRBV5-5; clone size: .; D gene: TRBD1; J gene: TRBJ2-1
CDR3 DNA: TGTGCCAGCAGTGAAGATCGGGATTTCACCTACGAGCAGTACTTC; CDR3 protein: CASSEDRDFTYEQYF; V gene: TRBV2; clone size: few; D gene: .; J gene: TRBJ2-7
CDR3 DNA: TGTGCCAGCAGCCTTAGACAAGGGATAAACTATGGCTACACCTTC; CDR3 protein: CASSLRQGINYGYTF; V gene: TRBV7-2; clone size: many; D gene: .; J gene: TRBJ1-2
CDR3 DNA: TGTGCCAGCAGCTTTGGGGTTGGGGGCAAGGGCACTGAAGCTTTCTTT; CDR3 protein: CASSFGVGGKGTEAFF; V gene: TRBV7-2; clone size: .; D gene: .; J gene: TRBJ1-1
CDR3 DNA: TGTGCCAGCTCATCCCCCAATGAGCAGTTCTTC; CDR3 protein: CASSSPNEQFF; V gene: TRBV18; clone size: .; D gene: .; J gene: TRBJ2-1
CDR3 DNA: TGTGCCAGCAGCCCCTCGGGGGCCTATGGCTACACCTTC; CDR3 protein: CASSPSGAYGYTF; V gene: TRBV7-9; clone size: .; D gene: .; J gene: TRBJ1-2
CDR3 DNA: TGTGCCACCAGCAGAGATGGACAGAGGAACACTGAAGCTTTCTTT; CDR3 protein: CATSRDGQRNTEAFF; V gene: TRBV15; clone size: few; D gene: .; J gene: TRBJ1-1
CDR3 DNA: TGTGCCATCAGTGATCGGGGGAATGAGCAGTTCTTC; CDR3 protein: CAISDRGNEQFF; V gene: TRBV10-3; clone size: .; D gene: .; J gene: TRBJ2-1
CDR3 DNA: TGTGCCAGCAGCTTAGATCCCCAGGGGGGTCTGGAGACCCAGTACTTC; CDR3 protein: CASSLDPQGGLETQYF; V gene: TRBV11-2; clone size: many; D gene: .; J gene: TRBJ2-5
CDR3 DNA: TGTGCCAGCAGTTATGGTAGCGGGGGCACAGATACGCAGTATTTT; CDR3 protein: CASSYGSGGTDTQYF; V gene: TRBV12-3/TRBV12-4; clone size: .; D gene: TRBD2; J gene: TRBJ2-3
CDR3 DNA: TGTGCCAGTAGGACGACAGGAAATTCACCCCTCCACTTT; CDR3 protein: CASRTTGNSPLHF; V gene: TRBV19; clone size: .; D gene: .; J gene: TRBJ1-6
CDR3 DNA: TGTGCCAGCAGGTCCCCGGAAACAGGGCCCGGGGAGCTGTTTTTT; CDR3 protein: CASRSPETGPGELFF; V gene: TRBV2; clone size: .; D gene: .; J gene: TRBJ2-2
CDR3 DNA: TGTGCCAGTAGTATGCAGGGACCGCGCAATCAGCCCCAGCATTTT; CDR3 protein: CASSMQGPRNQPQHF; V gene: TRBV19; clone size: .; D gene: .; J gene: TRBJ1-5
CDR3 DNA: TGTGCCAGCCGTAGATTAAACACTGAAGCTTTCTTT; CDR3 protein: CASRRLNTEAFF; V gene: TRBV6-1; clone size: many; D gene: .; J gene: TRBJ1-1
CDR3 DNA: TGTGCCAGCAGTGAATTACCTGAGACCCAGTACTTC; CDR3 protein: CASSELPETQYF; V gene: TRBV2; clone size: few; D gene: .; J gene: TRBJ2-5
CDR3 DNA: TGTGCCAGCACAGGGGATTACACCGGGGAGCTGTTTTTT; CDR3 protein: CASTGDYTGELFF; V gene: TRBV28; clone size: many; D gene: .; J gene: TRBJ2-2
CDR3 DNA: TGTGCCACCAGTGACCGCCGAAATGGCCGCTATGGCTACACCTTC; CDR3 protein: CATSDRRNGRYGYTF; V gene: TRBV24-1; clone size: .; D gene: .; J gene: TRBJ1-2
CDR3 DNA: TGTGCCAGCTCACCCCCTCCAGCCAAAAACATTCAGTACTTC; CDR3 protein: CASSPPPAKNIQYF; V gene: TRBV18; clone size: .; D gene: .; J gene: TRBJ2-4
CDR3 DNA: TGTGCCAGCAGCTGGGGACGGGCCAATCAGCCCCAGCATTTT; CDR3 protein: CASSWGRANQPQHF; V gene: TRBV28; clone size: many; D gene: .; J gene: TRBJ1-5
CDR3 DNA: TGTGCCAGCAGTGAAGGGACAGATAATGAAAAACTGTTTTTT; CDR3 protein: CASSEGTDNEKLFF; V gene: TRBV2; clone size: few; D gene: .; J gene: TRBJ1-4